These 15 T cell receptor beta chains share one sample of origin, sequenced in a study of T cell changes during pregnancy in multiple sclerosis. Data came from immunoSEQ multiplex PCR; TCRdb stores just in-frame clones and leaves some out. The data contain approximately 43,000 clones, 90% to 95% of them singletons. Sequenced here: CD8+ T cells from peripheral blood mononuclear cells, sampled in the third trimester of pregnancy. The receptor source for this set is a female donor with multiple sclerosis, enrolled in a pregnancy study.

As DNA, the CDR3 is TGTGCCAGCAGCCGGGGGGGCACTGAAGCTTTCTTT. Translated: CASSRGGTEAFF. The V and J genes are TRBV7-9 and TRBJ1-1, with a weak D call TRBD1 (5 bases). The V end was cut by 5 bases, the J end by 4 bases, with 8 bases between. CDR1 is SEHNR, CDR2 FQNEAQ, per germline (reference sequence). There are 12 residues in the CDR3.

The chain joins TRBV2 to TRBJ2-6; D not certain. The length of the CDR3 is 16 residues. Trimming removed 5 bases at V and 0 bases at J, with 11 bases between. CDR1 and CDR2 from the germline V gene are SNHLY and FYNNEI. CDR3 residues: CASSPNFNSGANVLTF. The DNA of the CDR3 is TGTGCCAGCAGTCCCAACTTTAACTCTGGGGCCAACGTCCTGACTTTC. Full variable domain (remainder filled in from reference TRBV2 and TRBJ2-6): EPEVTQTPSHQVTQMGQEVILRCVPISNHLYFYWYRQILGQKVEFLVSFYNNEISEKSEIFDDQFSVERPDGSNFTLKIRSTKLEDSAMYFCASSPNFNSGANVLTFGAGSRLTVL.

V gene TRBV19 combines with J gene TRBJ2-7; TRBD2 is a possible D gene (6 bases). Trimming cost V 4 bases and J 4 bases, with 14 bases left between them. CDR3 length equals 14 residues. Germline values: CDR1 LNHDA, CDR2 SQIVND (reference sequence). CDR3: CASSTSLGGYEQYF. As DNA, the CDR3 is TGTGCCAGTAGTACCTCATTGGGGGGTTACGAGCAGTACTTC.

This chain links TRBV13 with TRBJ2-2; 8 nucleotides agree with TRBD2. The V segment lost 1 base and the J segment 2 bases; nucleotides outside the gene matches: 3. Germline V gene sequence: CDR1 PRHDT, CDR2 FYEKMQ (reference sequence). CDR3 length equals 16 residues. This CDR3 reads CASSLETSGNTGELFF. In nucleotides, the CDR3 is TGTGCCAGCAGCTTAGAAACTAGCGGAAACACCGGGGAGCTGTTTTTT.

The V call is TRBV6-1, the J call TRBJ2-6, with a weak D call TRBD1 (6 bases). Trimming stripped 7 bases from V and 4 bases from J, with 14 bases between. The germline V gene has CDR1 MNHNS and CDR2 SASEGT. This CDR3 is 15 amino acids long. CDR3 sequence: CASTETGPGANVLTF. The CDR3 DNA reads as TGTGCCAGCACCGAAACAGGGCCCGGGGCCAACGTCCTGACTTTC.

The CDR3 DNA sequence: TGCGCCAGCAGCCCGGGACTAGCGGGAGGGGGGACCTGGGGCTACGAGCAGTACTTC. Residues: CASSPGLAGGGTWGYEQYF. The J gene is TRBJ2-7, the V gene TRBV4-3; 16 nucleotides align to TRBD2. Germline CDR1 LGHNA, CDR2 YSLEER. V was pared by 4 bases and J by 3 bases, with 12 bases of the junction left unmatched. This CDR3 contains 19 residues.

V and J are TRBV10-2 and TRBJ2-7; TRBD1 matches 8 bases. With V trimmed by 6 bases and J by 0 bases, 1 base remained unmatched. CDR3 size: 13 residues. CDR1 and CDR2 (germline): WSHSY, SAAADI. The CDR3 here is CASRDRDSYEQYF. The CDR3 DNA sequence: TGCGCCAGCAGGGACAGGGACTCCTACGAGCAGTACTTC.

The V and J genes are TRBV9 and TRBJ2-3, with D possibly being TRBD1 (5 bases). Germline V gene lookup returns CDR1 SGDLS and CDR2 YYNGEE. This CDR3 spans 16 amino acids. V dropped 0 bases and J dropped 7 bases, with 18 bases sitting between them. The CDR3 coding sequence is TGTGCCAGCAGCGTAGAACCGGACACCACATCGAATACGCAGTATTTT. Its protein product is CASSVEPDTTSNTQYF.

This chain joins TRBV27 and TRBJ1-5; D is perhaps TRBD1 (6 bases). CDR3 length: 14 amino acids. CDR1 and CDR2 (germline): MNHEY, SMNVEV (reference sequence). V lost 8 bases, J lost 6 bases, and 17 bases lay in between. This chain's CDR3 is CASSATGYGQPQHF. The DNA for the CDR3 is TGTGCCAGCTCAGCTACAGGGTACGGTCAGCCCCAGCATTTT.

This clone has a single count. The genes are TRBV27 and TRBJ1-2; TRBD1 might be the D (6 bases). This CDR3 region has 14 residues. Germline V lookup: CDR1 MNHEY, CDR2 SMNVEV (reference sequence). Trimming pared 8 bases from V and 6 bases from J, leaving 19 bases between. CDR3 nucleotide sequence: TGTGCCAGCGGACGTGGCGGGGGCAGCGATGGCTACACCTTC. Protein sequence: CASGRGGGSDGYTF.

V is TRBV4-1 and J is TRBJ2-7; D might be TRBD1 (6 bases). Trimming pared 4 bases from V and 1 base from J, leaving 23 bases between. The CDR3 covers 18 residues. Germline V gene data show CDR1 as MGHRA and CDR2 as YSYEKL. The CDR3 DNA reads TGCGCCAGCAGCCTTCTCCGGGACACCTCCACGCGGTCCTACGAGCAGTACTTC. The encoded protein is CASSLLRDTSTRSYEQYF.

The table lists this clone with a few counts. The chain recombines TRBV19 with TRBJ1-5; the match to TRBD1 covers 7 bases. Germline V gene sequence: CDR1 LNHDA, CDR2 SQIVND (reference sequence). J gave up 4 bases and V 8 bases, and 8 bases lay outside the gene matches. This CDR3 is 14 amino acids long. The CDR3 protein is CASGPGQKNQPQHF. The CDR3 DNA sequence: TGTGCCAGTGGTCCGGGACAGAAGAATCAGCCCCAGCATTTT.

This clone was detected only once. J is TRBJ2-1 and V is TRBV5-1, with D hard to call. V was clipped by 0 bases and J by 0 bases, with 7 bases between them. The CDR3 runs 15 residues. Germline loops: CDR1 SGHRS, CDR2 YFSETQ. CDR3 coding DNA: TGCGCCAGCAGCTTGGCGGTGAACTCCTACAATGAGCAGTTCTTC. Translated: CASSLAVNSYNEQFF.

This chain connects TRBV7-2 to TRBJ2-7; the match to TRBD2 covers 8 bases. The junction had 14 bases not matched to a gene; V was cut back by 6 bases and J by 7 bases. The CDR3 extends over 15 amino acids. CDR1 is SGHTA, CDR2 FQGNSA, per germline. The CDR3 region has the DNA TGTGCCAGCAGTTCAACTAGCGGAAAATTGGGAGAGCAGTACTTC. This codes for CASSSTSGKLGEQYF.

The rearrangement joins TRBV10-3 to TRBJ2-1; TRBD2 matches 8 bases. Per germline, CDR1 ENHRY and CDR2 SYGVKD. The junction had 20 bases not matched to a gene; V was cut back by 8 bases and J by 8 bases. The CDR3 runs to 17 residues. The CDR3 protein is CAIGPDYTGTSRHEQFF. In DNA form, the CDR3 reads TGTGCCATCGGTCCGGACTATACAGGGACTAGTCGGCATGAGCAGTTCTTC.